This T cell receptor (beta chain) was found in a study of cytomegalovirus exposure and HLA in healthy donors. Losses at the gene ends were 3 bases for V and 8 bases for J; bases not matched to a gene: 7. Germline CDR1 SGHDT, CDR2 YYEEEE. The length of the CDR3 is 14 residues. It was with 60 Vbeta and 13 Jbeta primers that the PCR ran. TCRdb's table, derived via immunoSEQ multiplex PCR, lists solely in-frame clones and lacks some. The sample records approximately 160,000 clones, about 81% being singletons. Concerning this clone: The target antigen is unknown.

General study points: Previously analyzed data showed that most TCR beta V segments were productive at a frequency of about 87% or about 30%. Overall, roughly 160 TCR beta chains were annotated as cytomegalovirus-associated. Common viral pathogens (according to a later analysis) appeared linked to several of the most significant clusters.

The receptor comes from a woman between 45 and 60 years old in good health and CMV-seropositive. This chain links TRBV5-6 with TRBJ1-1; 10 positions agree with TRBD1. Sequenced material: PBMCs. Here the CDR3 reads CASSSRDRGPEAFF. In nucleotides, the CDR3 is TGTGCCAGCAGCTCCCGGGACAGGGGCCCCGAAGCTTTCTTT.